Sequencing of this T cell receptor beta chain was carried out in a study of human T cells and chemical hapten exposure. Study background: For sensitization, 2% DPC was applied to an approximately 2 cm by approximately 2 cm patch of upper inner arm skin.

This clonotype was counted many times. As for time point: pre-sensitization, week 0. Indicated treatment: therapeutic diphenylcyclopropenone sensitization with weekly scalp DPC. Unfractionated whole blood yielded the extracted total RNA. Blood was collected ahead of every patch test applied. Using its own MiXCR run on the RACE reads, TCRdb lists one record per CDR3 protein. In the table there are 35,000 to 45,000 distinct CDR3 sequences, 9% to 15% of which are singletons. This sequence was found in a woman in her 40s with alopecia areata. Some clones in this sample may be carry-over from other donors' samples. This sample comprised whole blood, obtained in connection with sensitization to the hapten diphenylcyclopropenone (DPC).

CDR3 region: CASSLIGGFYEQYF. CDR3 bases: TGTGCCAGCAGTTTAATAGGGGGCTTCTACGAGCAGTACTTC. The chain uses TRBV28 and TRBJ2-7, with TRBD1 matching 7 bases. Germline values: CDR1 MDHEN, CDR2 SYDVKM. The CDR3 has 14 residues. J gave up 3 bases and V 2 bases, and 4 bases lay outside the gene matches.